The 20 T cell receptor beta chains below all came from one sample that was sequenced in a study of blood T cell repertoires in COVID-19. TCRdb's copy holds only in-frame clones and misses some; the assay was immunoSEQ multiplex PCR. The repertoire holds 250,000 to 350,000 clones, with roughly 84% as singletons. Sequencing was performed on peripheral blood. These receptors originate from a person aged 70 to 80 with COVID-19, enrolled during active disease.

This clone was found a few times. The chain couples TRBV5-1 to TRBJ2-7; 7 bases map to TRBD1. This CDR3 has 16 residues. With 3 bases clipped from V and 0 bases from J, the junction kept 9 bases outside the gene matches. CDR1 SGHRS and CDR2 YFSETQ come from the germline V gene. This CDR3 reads CASSYRTGASSYEQYF. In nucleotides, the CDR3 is TGCGCCAGCAGCTATCGAACAGGGGCTAGCTCCTACGAGCAGTACTTC.

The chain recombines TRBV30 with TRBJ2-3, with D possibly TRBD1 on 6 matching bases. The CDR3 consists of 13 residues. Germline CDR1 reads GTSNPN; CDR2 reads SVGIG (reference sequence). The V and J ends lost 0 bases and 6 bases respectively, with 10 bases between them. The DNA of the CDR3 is TGTGCCTGGAGTGTCAGGGGTTTGGATACGCAGTATTTT. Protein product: CAWSVRGLDTQYF.

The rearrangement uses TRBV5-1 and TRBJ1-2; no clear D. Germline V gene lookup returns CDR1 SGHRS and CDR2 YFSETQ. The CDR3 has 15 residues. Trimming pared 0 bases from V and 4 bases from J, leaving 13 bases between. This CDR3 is CASSLDGLALYGYTF. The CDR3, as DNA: TGCGCCAGCAGCTTGGACGGGTTAGCGCTCTATGGCTACACCTTC.

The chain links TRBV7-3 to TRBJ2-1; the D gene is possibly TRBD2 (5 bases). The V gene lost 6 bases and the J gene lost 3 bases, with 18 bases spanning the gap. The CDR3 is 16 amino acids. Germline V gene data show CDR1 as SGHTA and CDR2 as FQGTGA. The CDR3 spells CASSPTPGTSYNEQFF. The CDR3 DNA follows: TGTGCCAGCAGTCCGACCCCCGGCACTAGCTACAATGAGCAGTTCTTC.

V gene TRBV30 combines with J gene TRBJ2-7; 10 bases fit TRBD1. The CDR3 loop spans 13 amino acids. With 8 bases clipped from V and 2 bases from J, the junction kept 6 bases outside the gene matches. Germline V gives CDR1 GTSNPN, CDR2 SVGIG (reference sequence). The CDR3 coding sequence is TGTGCCACCGGACAGGGGGGGCCCTACGAGCAGTACTTC. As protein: CATGQGGPYEQYF.

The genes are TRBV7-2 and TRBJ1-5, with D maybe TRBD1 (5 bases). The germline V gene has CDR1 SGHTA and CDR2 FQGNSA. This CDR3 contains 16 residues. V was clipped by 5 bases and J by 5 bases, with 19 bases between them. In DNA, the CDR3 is TGTGCCAGCAGCCCCCATGGAAGGGGATCGGATCAGCCCCAGCATTTT. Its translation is CASSPHGRGSDQPQHF.

The CDR3 sequence: CASSFRNSPLHF. The CDR3 DNA reads TGTGCCAGCAGTTTTCGGAATTCACCCCTCCACTTT. This chain uses TRBV28 with TRBJ1-6; D uncertain. This CDR3 region has 12 residues. Germline V gives CDR1 MDHEN, CDR2 SYDVKM. V was pared by 3 bases and J by 7 bases, with 4 bases between.

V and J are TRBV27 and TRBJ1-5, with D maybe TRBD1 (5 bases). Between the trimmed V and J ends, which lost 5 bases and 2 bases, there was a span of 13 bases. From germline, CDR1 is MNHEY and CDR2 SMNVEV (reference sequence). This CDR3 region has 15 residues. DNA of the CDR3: TGTGCCAGCAGTGTCGGGGCGGGGGGCAATCAGCCCCAGCATTTT. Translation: CASSVGAGGNQPQHF.

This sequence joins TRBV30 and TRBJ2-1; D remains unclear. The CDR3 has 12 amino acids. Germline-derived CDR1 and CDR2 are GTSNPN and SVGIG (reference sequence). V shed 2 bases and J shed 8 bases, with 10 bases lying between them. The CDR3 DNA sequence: TGTGCCTGGAGTAGGAGAGACGATGAGCAGTTCTTC. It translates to CAWSRRDDEQFF.

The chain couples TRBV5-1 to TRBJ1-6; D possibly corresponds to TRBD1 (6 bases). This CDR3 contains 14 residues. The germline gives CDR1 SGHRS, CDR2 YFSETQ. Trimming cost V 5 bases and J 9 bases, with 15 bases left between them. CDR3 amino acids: CASSPGRGGSPLHF. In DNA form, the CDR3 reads TGCGCCAGCAGTCCGGGCAGGGGTGGTTCACCCCTCCACTTT.

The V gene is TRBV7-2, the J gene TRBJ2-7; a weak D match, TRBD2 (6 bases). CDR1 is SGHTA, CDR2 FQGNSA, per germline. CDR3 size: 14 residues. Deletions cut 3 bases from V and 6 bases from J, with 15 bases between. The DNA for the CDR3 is TGTGCCAGCAGCTTCGACGTCGGAGCGGGCGAGCAGTACTTC. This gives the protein CASSFDVGAGEQYF.

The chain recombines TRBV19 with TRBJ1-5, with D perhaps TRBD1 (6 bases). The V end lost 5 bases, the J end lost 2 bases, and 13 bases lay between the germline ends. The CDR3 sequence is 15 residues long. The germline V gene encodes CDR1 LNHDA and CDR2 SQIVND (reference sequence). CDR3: CASSEGRQGNQPQHF. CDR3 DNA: TGTGCCAGTAGTGAGGGTCGACAGGGCAATCAGCCCCAGCATTTT. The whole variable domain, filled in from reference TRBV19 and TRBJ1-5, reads DGGITQSPKYLFRKEGQNVTLSCEQNLNHDAMYWYRQDPGQGLRLIYYSQIVNDFQKGDIAEGYSVSREKKESFPLTVTSAQKNPTAFYLCASSEGRQGNQPQHFGDGTRLSIL.

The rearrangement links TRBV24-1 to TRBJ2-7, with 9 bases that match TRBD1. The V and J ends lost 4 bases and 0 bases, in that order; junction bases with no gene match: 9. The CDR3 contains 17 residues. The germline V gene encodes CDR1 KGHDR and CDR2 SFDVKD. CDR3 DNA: TGTGCCACCAGTGACACCCGGGGGACAGGGAGCTCCTACGAGCAGTACTTC. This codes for CATSDTRGTGSSYEQYF.

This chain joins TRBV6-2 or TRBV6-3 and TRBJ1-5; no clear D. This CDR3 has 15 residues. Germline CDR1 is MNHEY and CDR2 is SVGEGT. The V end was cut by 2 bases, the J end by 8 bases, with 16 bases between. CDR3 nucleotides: TGTGCCAGCAGTTACCTTACGCACCCCGAGGAGCCCCAGCATTTT. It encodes CASSYLTHPEEPQHF.

CDR3 nucleotides: TGTGCCAGCAGCCAAGATCTCAGGATCCCTGAAGCTTTCTTT. This encodes CASSQDLRIPEAFF. The chain carries TRBV3-1 (or the pseudogene TRBV3-2) and TRBJ1-1; D gene unclear. The CDR3 totals 14 residues. CDR1 and CDR2 (germline): LGHDT, YNNKEL (reference sequence). The V end lost 0 bases, the J end lost 6 bases, and 11 bases lay between the germline ends.

The DNA of the CDR3 is TGTGCCAGCAGTTTTGCAGGGACTTATGGCTACACCTTC. Translating gives CASSFAGTYGYTF. The chain joins TRBV28 to TRBJ1-2; D may be TRBD1 (5 bases). The CDR3 contains 13 residues. Germline V gene data show CDR1 as MDHEN and CDR2 as SYDVKM. With 3 bases removed from V and 5 bases from J, the gap between germline ends came to 10 bases.

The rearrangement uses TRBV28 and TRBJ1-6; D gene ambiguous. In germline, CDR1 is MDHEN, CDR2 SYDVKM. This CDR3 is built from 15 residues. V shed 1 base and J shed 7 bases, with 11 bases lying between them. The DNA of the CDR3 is TGTGCCAGCAGTTTATTCGGGTTAAGGAATTCACCCCTCCACTTT. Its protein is CASSLFGLRNSPLHF.

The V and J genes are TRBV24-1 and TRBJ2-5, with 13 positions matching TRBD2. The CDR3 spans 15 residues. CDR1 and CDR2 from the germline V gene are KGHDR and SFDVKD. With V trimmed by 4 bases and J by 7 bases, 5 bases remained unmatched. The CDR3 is CATSEPGLAGSTQYF. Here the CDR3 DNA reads TGTGCCACCAGTGAGCCGGGACTAGCGGGGTCGACCCAGTACTTC.

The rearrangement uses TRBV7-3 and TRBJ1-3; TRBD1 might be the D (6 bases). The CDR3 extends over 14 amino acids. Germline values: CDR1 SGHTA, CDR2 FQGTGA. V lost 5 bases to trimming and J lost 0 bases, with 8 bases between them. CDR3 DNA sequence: TGTGCCAGCAGCGTGGACAGCTCTGGAAACACCATATATTTT. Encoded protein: CASSVDSSGNTIYF. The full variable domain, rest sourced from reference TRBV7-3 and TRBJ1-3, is GAGVSQTPSNKVTEKGKYVELRCDPISGHTALYWYRQSLGQGPEFLIYFQGTGAADDSGLPNDRFFAVRPEGSVSTLKIQRTERGDSAVYLCASSVDSSGNTIYFGEGSWLTVV.

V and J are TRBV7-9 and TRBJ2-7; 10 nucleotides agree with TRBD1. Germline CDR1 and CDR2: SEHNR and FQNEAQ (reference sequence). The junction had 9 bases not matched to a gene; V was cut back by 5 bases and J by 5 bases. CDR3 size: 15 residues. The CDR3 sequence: CASSVDRGRSHEQYF. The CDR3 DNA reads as TGTGCCAGCAGCGTCGACAGGGGGCGCAGCCACGAGCAGTACTTC.